What follows are 3 T cell receptor beta chains derived from one specimen sequenced in a study of T-cell memory formation after mild COVID-19. TCRdb reprocessed the 5' RACE reads via MiXCR and lists one record per CDR3 protein. The data hold 55,000 to 75,000 distinct CDR3 sequences, with approximately 30% observed a single time. Sequenced sample: PBMCs or a T cell subset sorted from them (not recorded which). The receptors were gathered from a young man who had mild COVID-19 (a few samples of this study predate the infection). Cell type and time point are not known.

This clonotype was counted ten times or more. This chain joins TRBV12-3 or TRBV12-4 and TRBJ2-6; D possibly matches TRBD1 or TRBD2 (5 bases each). The V end was cut by 3 bases, the J end by 2 bases, with 8 bases between. The CDR3 consists of 15 residues. CDR3 in DNA: TGTGCCAGCAGTTTCTGGGGACCTGGGGCCAACGTCCTGACTTTC. This translates into CASSFWGPGANVLTF.

In its sample, this clonotype ranks as large (0.1 to 1%). This chain joins TRBV5-5 and TRBJ1-5; a possible D gene is TRBD1 (5 bases). Germline lookup yields CDR1 SGHKS and CDR2 YYEKEE (reference sequence). V shed 2 bases and J shed 9 bases, with 18 bases lying between them. The CDR3 has 15 residues. In DNA, the CDR3 is TGTGCCAGCAGCTTATACCGGGACTCCCCCAGGCCCCAGCATTTT. This gives the protein CASSLYRDSPRPQHF. The whole variable domain, filled in from reference TRBV5-5 and TRBJ1-5, reads DAGVTQSPTHLIKTRGQQVTLRCSPISGHKSVSWYQQVLGQGPQFIFQYYEKEERGRGNFPDRFSARQFPNYSSELNVNALLLGDSALYLCASSLYRDSPRPQHFGDGTRLSIL.

The chain links TRBV12-3 or TRBV12-4 to TRBJ1-1, with D possibly matching TRBD1 (5 bases). This CDR3 has 13 residues. V dropped 6 bases and J dropped 4 bases, with 12 bases sitting between them. The CDR3 region has the DNA TGTGCCAGCAGGGTCGGGGGAGGCACTGAAGCTTTCTTT. The encoded protein is CASRVGGGTEAFF.